The T cell receptor (beta chain) described here comes from a study of siplizumab effects on memory and regulatory T cells. Study observations and caveats: Relative to controls at 25% to 30%, mappable alloreactive CD4+ clones exhibited a mean Treg-derived proportion of about 69% with siplizumab. The alloresponse seemed to draw substantially on naive T cells, which appeared more diverse than memory cells.

About 100,000 TCR templates underwent assay in every sample. Libraries were prepared by immunoSEQ multiplex PCR; TCRdb keeps only in-frame clonotypes and omits some of them. The data show around 58,000 clones, with less than 85% seen just once and approximately 4% held by the top ten. For this clone: The antigen is not known.

Germline lookup yields CDR1 ENHRY and CDR2 SYGVKD. This CDR3 contains 16 residues. V shed 6 bases, J shed 4 bases, and the junction held 12 bases outside the gene matches. The sample consisted of memory CD4+ T cells sorted from blood. The chain joins TRBV10-3 to TRBJ1-1; 9 bases align to TRBD1. The sequence came from a human donor in good health. For the CDR3, the DNA is TGTGCCATCAGAGACGTGGACAGGGGAGGGACCACTGAAGCTTTCTTT. As protein: CAIRDVDRGGTTEAFF.